Sequencing of this T cell receptor (beta chain) was carried out in a study of blood T cell repertoires in COVID-19. Recruits, aged roughly 18 to 89 years, lived in under 25 US areas. Libraries were prepared by immunoSEQ multiplex PCR; TCRdb keeps only in-frame clonotypes and omits some of them. The table shows around 300,000 clones, with around 87% occurring only once. This CDR3 has 16 residues. From germline, CDR1 is SEHNR and CDR2 FQNEAQ (reference sequence). J gave up 3 bases and V 4 bases, and 11 bases lay outside the gene matches. This rearrangement joins TRBV7-9 to TRBJ2-7; 8 positions agree with TRBD2. The TCR sequence derives from a woman in her 30s who had recovered from COVID-19. Specimen: PBMCs or T cells enriched from blood (not recorded which). CDR3: CASSSGLRLANYEQYF. CDR3 sequence (DNA): TGTGCCAGCAGCTCAGGCCTCAGACTAGCGAACTACGAGCAGTACTTC.